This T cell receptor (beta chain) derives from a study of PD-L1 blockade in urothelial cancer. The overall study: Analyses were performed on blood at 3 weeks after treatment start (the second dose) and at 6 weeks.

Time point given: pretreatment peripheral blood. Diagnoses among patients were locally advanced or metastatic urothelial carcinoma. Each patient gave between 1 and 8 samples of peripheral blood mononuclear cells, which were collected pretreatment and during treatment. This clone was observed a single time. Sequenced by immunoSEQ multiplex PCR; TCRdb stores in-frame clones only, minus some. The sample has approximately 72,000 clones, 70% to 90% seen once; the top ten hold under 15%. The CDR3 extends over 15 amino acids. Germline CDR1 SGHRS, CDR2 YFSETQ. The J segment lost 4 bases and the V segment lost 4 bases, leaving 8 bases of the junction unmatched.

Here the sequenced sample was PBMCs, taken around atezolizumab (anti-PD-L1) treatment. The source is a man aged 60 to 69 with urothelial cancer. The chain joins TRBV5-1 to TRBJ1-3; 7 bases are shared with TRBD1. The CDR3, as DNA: TGCGCCAGCAGCCCCCTCGGGACAGCAGGAAACACCATATATTTT. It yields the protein CASSPLGTAGNTIYF. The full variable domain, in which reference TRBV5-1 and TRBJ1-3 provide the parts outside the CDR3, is KAGVTQTPRYLIKTRGQQVTLSCSPISGHRSVSWYQQTPGQGLQFLFEYFSETQRNKGNFPGRFSGRQFSNSRSEMNVSTLELGDSALYLCASSPLGTAGNTIYFGEGSWLTVV.